This T cell receptor (beta chain) was documented in a study of blood T cell repertoires in COVID-19. For the study at large: Cohort 3 donors counted as recovered after two negative PCRs, clearance, or resolved symptoms.

Recruitment covered roughly 22 US areas and drew participants whose ages spanned roughly 18 to 90 years. Participants' reported clinical history set cohort assignment. Data came from immunoSEQ multiplex PCR; TCRdb stores just in-frame clones and leaves some out. The sample holds about 150,000 clones, 79% seen once. The J segment lost 4 bases and the V segment lost 4 bases, leaving 4 bases of the junction unmatched. In germline, CDR1 is LNHDA, CDR2 SQIVND (reference sequence). The CDR3 sequence is 15 residues long. This receptor was identified in a woman between 65 and 79 years old in a cohort exposed to, infected with or recovered from COVID-19 (not recorded which). The sequenced sample consisted of PBMCs or T cells enriched from blood (not recorded which). This chain connects TRBV19 to TRBJ2-2, with TRBD2 matching 9 bases. The CDR3 sequence: CASSNSGGTTGELFF. The DNA of the CDR3 is TGTGCCAGTAGTAATAGCGGGGGAACCACCGGGGAGCTGTTTTTT.